What follows are 27 T cell receptor beta chains derived from one specimen sequenced in a study of cytomegalovirus exposure and HLA in healthy donors (dated by TCRdb to the late 2010s). Library construction relied on the immunoSEQ multiplex PCR assay. For the multiplex PCR, a mixture combining 60 forward primers for TCR Vbeta segments and 13 reverse primers for TCR Jbeta segments was used. TCRdb mirrors the immuneACCESS table, restricted to in-frame sequences. Some clones are absent from its copies; in checked studies, under half trace to an unresolved V gene, and the reason for the others is unknown. Here the sample has about 150,000 clones; 75% to 80% occur a single time. Of the sample, 1.7% is held by the ten largest clones. Sequenced sample: PBMCs. Every receptor here comes from a woman aged 30 to 39 in good health and CMV-seronegative.

The rearrangement links TRBV6-1 to TRBJ1-1, with D maybe TRBD1 (6 bases). V was cut by 4 bases and J by 1 base, with 22 bases left in between. CDR1 and CDR2 (germline): MNHNS, SASEGT. CDR3 size: 18 residues. CDR3 in DNA: TGTGCCAGCAGTGTTTGGACAGCCGCCTCGCTACGGAACACTGAAGCTTTCTTT. Protein sequence: CASSVWTAASLRNTEAFF.

The genes are TRBV30 and TRBJ1-2, with 7 bases aligning to TRBD1. Losses at the gene ends were 4 bases for V and 1 base for J; bases not matched to a gene: 9. Germline V gene lookup returns CDR1 GTSNPN and CDR2 SVGIG (reference sequence). The CDR3 consists of 15 residues. The CDR3 loop reads CAWTVRTGLNYGYTF. The CDR3 DNA is TGTGCCTGGACGGTGCGGACAGGTCTTAACTATGGCTACACCTTC.

The genes are TRBV5-8 and TRBJ2-1, with a weak D call TRBD1 (5 bases). Germline CDR1 and CDR2: SGHTS and YDEGEE. The CDR3 extends over 15 amino acids. The ends were cut back, 1 base at V and 1 base at J, with 9 bases in the middle. The CDR3 loop reads CASSLSGFSYNEQFF. The DNA of the CDR3 is TGTGCCAGCAGCTTGTCAGGGTTTTCCTACAATGAGCAGTTCTTC. Looking up the rest from reference TRBV5-8 and TRBJ2-1 gives the full variable domain: EAGVTQSPTHLIKTRGQQATLRCSPISGHTSVYWYQQALGLGLQFLLWYDEGEERNRGNFPPRFSGRQFPNYSSELNVNALELEDSALYLCASSLSGFSYNEQFFGPGTRLTVL.

The chain has TRBV19 and TRBJ2-3, with 10 bases identical to TRBD2. The junction had 6 bases not matched to a gene; V was cut back by 2 bases and J by 1 base. The germline V gene encodes CDR1 LNHDA and CDR2 SQIVND (reference sequence). This CDR3 is 17 amino acids long. The CDR3 loop reads CASSIMSLAGGTDTQYF. The DNA of the CDR3 is TGTGCCAGTAGTATAATGTCCCTAGCGGGGGGCACAGATACGCAGTATTTT.

The V gene is TRBV5-4, the J gene TRBJ1-3, with D tentatively TRBD1 (5 bases). V shed 3 bases and J shed 0 bases, with 13 bases lying between them. There are 16 residues in the CDR3. Per germline, CDR1 SGHNT and CDR2 YYREEE (reference sequence). CDR3 region: CASSSRRGISGNTIYF. The CDR3 nucleotides read TGTGCCAGCAGCTCGCGTCGGGGGATCTCTGGAAACACCATATATTTT.

This clone has only a few counts. The V gene is TRBV5-4, the J gene TRBJ2-5, with TRBD2 matching 11 bases. The CDR3 has 15 residues. The V gene's germline CDR1 is SGHNT and CDR2 YYREEE (reference sequence). V lost 4 bases to trimming and J lost 5 bases; unmatched junction nucleotides: 7. The CDR3 DNA reads as TGTGCCAGCAGCCAAATAGCGGGGGGGCAGGAGACCCAGTACTTC. It specifies CASSQIAGGQETQYF.

This chain uses TRBV4-2 with TRBJ1-2; 7 bases are a match to TRBD1. J was trimmed by 8 bases and V by 3 bases; bases with no gene match: 6. This CDR3 has 13 residues. Germline CDR1 is LGHNA and CDR2 is YNFKEQ. In DNA, the CDR3 is TGTGCCAGCAGCCAGACAGGGTTCGGGGGCTACACCTTC. Protein: CASSQTGFGGYTF.

V is TRBV9 and J is TRBJ2-1, with 11 bases lining up with TRBD2. From germline, CDR1 is SGDLS and CDR2 YYNGEE. The V gene end was trimmed by 0 bases and the J gene end by 6 bases; junction bases not matched to a gene: 8. This CDR3 comprises 17 residues. The CDR3 reads CASSVEFGTSGSNEQFF. CDR3 in DNA: TGTGCCAGCAGCGTAGAATTCGGGACTAGCGGTTCCAATGAGCAGTTCTTC.

The chain has TRBV13 and TRBJ1-1; possibly TRBD1 for D (6 bases). Germline CDR1 and CDR2: PRHDT and FYEKMQ (reference sequence). Trimming pared 5 bases from V and 1 base from J, leaving 14 bases between. The CDR3 contains 15 residues. The CDR3 DNA sequence: TGTGCCAGCAGCGCAACAGGGTTCGGGAACACTGAAGCTTTCTTT. This sequence encodes CASSATGFGNTEAFF.

The rearrangement joins TRBV27 to TRBJ2-7, with TRBD2 matching over 14 bases. The V gene's germline CDR1 is MNHEY and CDR2 SMNVEV (reference sequence). The CDR3 extends over 17 amino acids. V was pared by 5 bases and J by 0 bases, with 6 bases of the junction left unmatched. Here the CDR3 DNA reads TGTGCCAGCAGTCCCCGACTAGCGGGGGGGGTCTCCTACGAGCAGTACTTC. Translating it yields CASSPRLAGGVSYEQYF.

This chain links TRBV7-9 with TRBJ1-1, with D maybe TRBD1 (6 bases). Germline V gives CDR1 SEHNR, CDR2 FQNEAQ (reference sequence). This CDR3 comprises 14 residues. The germline V and J ends were trimmed by 3 bases and 5 bases, with 13 bases remaining between them. CDR3 coding DNA: TGTGCCAGCAGCTTGGGGGGGGCGGGAACTGAAGCTTTCTTT. It codes for CASSLGGAGTEAFF.

V usage is TRBV7-3 and J usage is TRBJ2-3, with D maybe TRBD2 (5 bases). Trimming removed 4 bases at V and 4 bases at J, with 9 bases between. The CDR3 sequence is 13 residues long. Germline V gene data show CDR1 as SGHTA and CDR2 as FQGTGA. DNA for the CDR3: TGTGCCAGCAGCTCCCCAGCGGCAGATACGCAGTATTTT. It yields the protein CASSSPAADTQYF.

V and J are TRBV20-1 and TRBJ1-2, with 9 bases identical to TRBD1. This CDR3 is 11 amino acids long. From germline, CDR1 is DFQATT and CDR2 SNEGSKA (reference sequence). In DNA form, the CDR3 reads TGCAGCCTGGGACAGGGACTTGGCTACACCTTC. Encoded protein: CSLGQGLGYTF.

The chain recombines TRBV15 with TRBJ2-6; 8 bases are shared with TRBD1. The ends lost 1 base at V and 0 bases at J; junction bases unmatched: 8. From germline, CDR1 is LNHNV and CDR2 YYDKDF (reference sequence). CDR3 length: 19 residues. CDR3 nucleotide sequence: TGTGCCACCAGCAGAGGGCTACAGGGGGTAACCTCTGGGGCCAACGTCCTGACTTTC. Translating it yields CATSRGLQGVTSGANVLTF. Full variable domain (missing parts from reference TRBV15 and TRBJ2-6): DAMVIQNPRYQVTQFGKPVTLSCSQTLNHNVMYWYQQKSSQAPKLLFHYYDKDFNNEADTPDNFQSRRPNTSFCFLDIRSPGLGDTAMYLCATSRGLQGVTSGANVLTFGAGSRLTVL.

This clone was observed once. The CDR3 DNA follows: TGTGCCAGCAGCTTATACGAGGTCGGACAGCGCACAGATACGCAGTATTTT. This sequence encodes CASSLYEVGQRTDTQYF. This chain uses TRBV7-9 with TRBJ2-3; TRBD1 might be the D (6 bases). Looked up from germline, CDR1 is SEHNR and CDR2 is FQNEAQ (reference sequence). This CDR3 is 17 amino acids long. With 2 bases removed from V and 1 base from J, the gap between germline ends came to 16 bases.

This clone has a single count. The CDR3 nucleotides read TGCAGCGTTGACGGGACTAGCGGGGGGAATTACAATGAGCAGTTCTTC. Protein product: CSVDGTSGGNYNEQFF. The chain uses TRBV29-1 and TRBJ2-1; TRBD2 matches 15 bases. V was clipped by 3 bases and J by 4 bases; unmatched bases: 4. The length of the CDR3 is 16 residues. The V gene's germline CDR1 is SQVTM and CDR2 ANQGSEA.

The rearrangement joins TRBV5-1 to TRBJ1-1; D is uncertain. Trimming left V 4 bases short and J 0 bases short, with 16 bases between. The CDR3 totals 16 residues. Germline loops: CDR1 SGHRS, CDR2 YFSETQ. CDR3 amino acids: CASSLEPTPLNTEAFF. CDR3 coding DNA: TGCGCCAGCAGCCTGGAGCCCACCCCATTGAACACTGAAGCTTTCTTT.

This sequence joins TRBV7-9 and TRBJ2-7; perhaps TRBD1 as D (5 bases). CDR1 is SEHNR, CDR2 FQNEAQ, per germline (reference sequence). This CDR3 is 13 amino acids long. V lost 1 base, J lost 3 bases, and 7 bases lay in between. CDR3: CASSLEGNYEQYF. In DNA form, the CDR3 reads TGTGCCAGCAGCTTAGAGGGGAACTACGAGCAGTACTTC.

This clone turned up a few times. The rearrangement joins TRBV7-2 to TRBJ1-1; D remains ambiguous. The germline gives CDR1 SGHTA, CDR2 FQGNSA. The CDR3 has 14 amino acids. The V end lost 0 bases, the J end lost 3 bases, and 8 bases lay between the germline ends. The CDR3 loop reads CASSLAGSHTEAFF. The CDR3 nucleotides are TGTGCCAGCAGCTTAGCAGGGAGTCACACTGAAGCTTTCTTT.

On this clone: Within the sample, other DNA sequences also encode this same CDR3. The CDR3 sequence: CASSGQGGYGYTF. The DNA of the CDR3 is TGTGCCAGCAGCGGACAGGGGGGCTATGGCTACACCTTC. The V and J genes are TRBV2 and TRBJ1-2, with TRBD1 matching 10 bases. CDR3 size: 13 residues. From germline, CDR1 is SNHLY and CDR2 FYNNEI. The J segment lost 4 bases and the V segment lost 6 bases, leaving 2 bases of the junction unmatched.

This clone occurred once. The chain combines TRBV27 with TRBJ2-3, with TRBD2 matching over 9 bases. CDR1 MNHEY and CDR2 SMNVEV come from the germline V gene (reference sequence). J gave up 5 bases and V 3 bases, and 6 bases lay outside the gene matches. The CDR3 has 15 residues. This chain's CDR3 is CASSLSSGARDTQYF. The CDR3 coding sequence is TGTGCCAGCAGTTTGTCTAGCGGGGCCCGAGATACGCAGTATTTT.

The chain has TRBV5-1 and TRBJ1-1, with 7 positions matching TRBD1. Germline V gene data show CDR1 as SGHRS and CDR2 as YFSETQ. The CDR3 is 14 residues long. With 4 bases clipped from V and 5 bases from J, the junction kept 8 bases outside the gene matches. As DNA, the CDR3 is TGCGCCAGCAGCCTAACAGGGGCGTCGACTGAAGCTTTCTTT. Protein sequence: CASSLTGASTEAFF.

J is TRBJ1-1 and V is TRBV7-3; TRBD1 is a possible D gene (5 bases). Trimming left V 0 bases short and J 4 bases short, with 12 bases between. Germline loops: CDR1 SGHTA, CDR2 FQGTGA. The CDR3 is made up of 15 amino acids. CDR3 nucleotide sequence: TGTGCCAGCAGCTTAACGCCAGGGAGGGGCACTGAAGCTTTCTTT. Residues: CASSLTPGRGTEAFF. Full variable domain (missing parts from reference TRBV7-3 and TRBJ1-1): GAGVSQTPSNKVTEKGKYVELRCDPISGHTALYWYRQSLGQGPEFLIYFQGTGAADDSGLPNDRFFAVRPEGSVSTLKIQRTERGDSAVYLCASSLTPGRGTEAFFGQGTRLTVV.

In its sample, this clone was seen a few times. The chain links TRBV5-1 to TRBJ1-1, with a tentative D call TRBD1 (6 bases). CDR3 length: 14 residues. V lost 4 bases and J 4 bases, leaving 14 bases between the germline ends. CDR1 is SGHRS and CDR2 is YFSETQ in the germline V gene. CDR3 amino acids: CASSTGGGGTEAFF. In DNA, the CDR3 is TGCGCCAGCAGCACAGGAGGGGGGGGCACTGAAGCTTTCTTT.

V gene TRBV27 combines with J gene TRBJ1-1, with TRBD1 as a possible D gene (6 bases). Trimming took off 4 bases at V and 3 bases at J, with 12 bases between the two ends. Per the germline V gene, CDR1 is MNHEY and CDR2 is SMNVEV (reference sequence). The CDR3 contains 14 residues. CDR3: CASSSRTADTEAFF. The CDR3 DNA is TGTGCCAGCAGTTCCAGGACAGCTGACACTGAAGCTTTCTTT.

The chain uses TRBV9 and TRBJ2-3; TRBD2 aligns across 11 bases. The CDR3 sequence is 15 residues long. With V trimmed by 2 bases and J by 5 bases, 4 bases remained unmatched. CDR1 is SGDLS and CDR2 is YYNGEE in the germline V gene. CDR3: CASSVEGLAGDTQYF. DNA of the CDR3: TGTGCCAGCAGCGTTGAAGGACTAGCGGGAGATACGCAGTATTTT. Full variable domain (rest looked up from reference TRBV9 and TRBJ2-3): DSGVTQTPKHLITATGQRVTLRCSPRSGDLSVYWYQQSLDQGLQFLIQYYNGEERAKGNILERFSAQQFPDLHSELNLSSLELGDSALYFCASSVEGLAGDTQYFGPGTRLTVL.

The chain couples TRBV27 to TRBJ1-4, with 7 bases aligning to TRBD1. The CDR3 is 14 amino acids. Germline loops: CDR1 MNHEY, CDR2 SMNVEV (reference sequence). The trim removed 3 bases at V and 5 bases at J, leaving 3 bases unmatched. This chain's CDR3 is CASSLGQRNEKLFF. Here the CDR3 DNA reads TGTGCCAGCAGTTTGGGACAGCGAAATGAAAAACTGTTTTTT.